The 26 T cell receptor beta chains listed next were all sequenced from one sample in a study of cytomegalovirus exposure and HLA in healthy donors. PCR amplification relied on 60 Vbeta primers (plus 13 Jbeta primers). Produced via immunoSEQ multiplex PCR; TCRdb's table is partial and in-frame only. This sample yields around 180,000 clones, of which about four fifths are seen a single time; approximately 6% belongs to the top ten. The sample was PBMCs. Every receptor here comes from a woman aged 25 to 39 in good health and CMV-seropositive.

The chain combines TRBV5-1 with TRBJ2-7; maybe TRBD2 (5 bases). The CDR3 is 14 amino acids. V was cut by 1 base and J by 2 bases, with 10 bases left in between. Per germline, CDR1 SGHRS and CDR2 YFSETQ. The CDR3 reads CASSLRDRTYEQYF. CDR3 DNA: TGCGCCAGCAGCTTGCGGGATAGAACCTACGAGCAGTACTTC.

The chain joins TRBV14 to TRBJ1-1; no clear D. The ends were cut back, 4 bases at V and 11 bases at J, with 14 bases in the middle. Germline V gives CDR1 SGHDN, CDR2 FVKESK. The CDR3 consists of 12 residues. CDR3 protein: CASSPWSKEAFF. The CDR3 nucleotides read TGTGCCAGCAGCCCATGGTCGAAGGAGGCTTTCTTT.

CDR3 residues: CASSFPTLPVARTDTQYF. The CDR3 DNA reads TGTGCCAGCAGTTTCCCTACCTTACCGGTAGCGCGCACAGATACGCAGTATTTT. The chain recombines TRBV28 with TRBJ2-3, with TRBD2 as a possible D gene (5 bases). Trimming shortened V by 3 bases and J by 1 base, and 20 bases separated the two germline ends. CDR1 and CDR2 from the germline V gene are MDHEN and SYDVKM. The CDR3 is 18 amino acids.

The chain couples TRBV27 to TRBJ2-2; D is unclear. This CDR3 has 15 residues. Trimming took 5 bases from V and 5 from J, leaving 15 bases between them. Germline CDR1 MNHEY, CDR2 SMNVEV (reference sequence). The DNA of the CDR3 is TGTGCCAGCAGTCCGACCACCCTCGGGACCGGGGAGCTGTTTTTT. Protein: CASSPTTLGTGELFF.

This clone showed up just a few times. The V gene is TRBV5-4, the J gene TRBJ2-4; maybe TRBD2 (5 bases). CDR3 length equals 17 residues. V was cut by 5 bases and J by 0 bases, with 18 bases left in between. The germline V gene has CDR1 SGHNT and CDR2 YYREEE (reference sequence). CDR3 loop: CASSTAGVEVAKNIQYF. The CDR3 bases are TGTGCCAGCAGTACGGCGGGCGTTGAAGTAGCCAAAAACATTCAGTACTTC.

There are a few counts of this clone. The gene calls are TRBV10-3 and TRBJ2-2; TRBD2 matches at 9 bases. The CDR3 is 20 residues long. Trimming removed 0 bases from V and 1 base from J; junction bases left unmatched: 12. The V gene's germline CDR1 is ENHRY and CDR2 SYGVKD. The CDR3 sequence is CAISESNPGLAVLNTGELFF. In DNA, the CDR3 is TGTGCCATCAGTGAGTCGAATCCGGGACTAGCAGTCCTGAACACCGGGGAGCTGTTTTTT.

The chain uses TRBV5-4 and TRBJ1-2, with a tentative D call TRBD1 (5 bases). The CDR3 totals 20 residues. Germline V lookup: CDR1 SGHNT, CDR2 YYREEE (reference sequence). V lost 4 bases and J 4 bases, leaving 32 bases between the germline ends. The CDR3 is CASSPGVLGSFLPQSYGYTF. The CDR3 DNA sequence: TGTGCCAGCAGCCCGGGGGTTTTGGGGTCCTTCCTCCCCCAAAGCTATGGCTACACCTTC.

V and J are TRBV18 and TRBJ2-6; the match to TRBD1 covers 8 bases. The junction had 7 bases not matched to a gene; V was cut back by 3 bases and J by 3 bases. The CDR3 is made up of 17 amino acids. CDR1 and CDR2 from the germline V gene are KGHSH and LQKENI. CDR3 sequence reads: CASSPRTGSGGANVLTF. CDR3 sequence (DNA): TGTGCCAGCTCACCTCGGACAGGGAGTGGTGGGGCCAACGTCCTGACTTTC.

The genes are TRBV7-2 and TRBJ1-5; D is unclear. V lost 1 base, J lost 2 bases, and 9 bases lay in between. The germline V gene has CDR1 SGHTA and CDR2 FQGNSA. The CDR3 has 15 residues. CDR3 protein: CASSLELAGNQPQHF. Here the CDR3 DNA reads TGTGCCAGCAGCTTAGAGCTAGCGGGCAATCAGCCCCAGCATTTT.

The genes are TRBV14 and TRBJ1-1, with D possibly TRBD1 on 6 matching bases. The ends were cut back, 3 bases at V and 10 bases at J, with 18 bases in the middle. Germline V gene sequence: CDR1 SGHDN, CDR2 FVKESK. The CDR3 is 14 amino acids. The CDR3 DNA reads as TGTGCCAGCAGCCACCGCCCAGGGGATGGTGGAGCTTTCTTT. Translated, it gives CASSHRPGDGGAFF. The entire variable domain, with the rest obtained from reference TRBV14 and TRBJ1-1, is as follows: EAGVTQFPSHSVIEKGQTVTLRCDPISGHDNLYWYRRVMGKEIKFLLHFVKESKQDESGMPNNRFLAERTGGTYSTLKVQPAELEDSGVYFCASSHRPGDGGAFFGQGTRLTVV.

The chain is built from TRBV19 and TRBJ1-2; no definite D call. The V gene's germline CDR1 is LNHDA and CDR2 SQIVND (reference sequence). With 4 bases removed from V and 7 bases from J, the gap between germline ends came to 16 bases. CDR3 length: 14 residues. The CDR3 bases are TGTGCCAGTAGTAACGTACAGCCAGCAGGTGGCTACACCTTC. This codes for CASSNVQPAGGYTF.

Here the CDR3 DNA reads TGTGCCAGCAGCTTAGCCCAGGGTCGGGTGTACGAGCAGTACTTC. This codes for CASSLAQGRVYEQYF. This sequence joins TRBV7-9 and TRBJ2-7; TRBD1 is a possible D gene (5 bases). The V gene lost 0 bases and the J gene lost 4 bases, with 13 bases spanning the gap. Germline V lookup: CDR1 SEHNR, CDR2 FQNEAQ (reference sequence). The CDR3 sequence is 15 residues long.

The rearrangement joins TRBV6-1 to TRBJ2-5; possibly TRBD1 for D (6 bases). V gave up 6 bases and J gave up 2 bases, with 16 bases separating them. The CDR3 consists of 15 residues. CDR1 and CDR2 from the germline V gene are MNHNS and SASEGT. The CDR3 region is CASRYKDSFQETQYF. The CDR3 DNA sequence: TGTGCCAGCAGGTATAAGGACAGTTTTCAAGAGACCCAGTACTTC.

J is TRBJ2-1 and V is TRBV10-3, with a tentative D call TRBD2 (5 bases). The V end lost 0 bases, the J end lost 10 bases, and 16 bases lay between the germline ends. CDR3 length equals 15 residues. Germline CDR1 and CDR2: ENHRY and SYGVKD. The CDR3 coding sequence is TGTGCCATCAGTGAGTCATGGAAGGTGGAGGAAGAGCAGTTCTTC. Translation: CAISESWKVEEEQFF.

This chain links TRBV5-8 with TRBJ1-2; weak D call: TRBD1 (5 bases). Germline-derived CDR1 and CDR2 are SGHTS and YDEGEE. V shed 3 bases and J shed 4 bases, with 13 bases lying between them. There are 14 residues in the CDR3. The DNA of the CDR3 is TGTGCCAGCAGCTCTGAGGCAGGGATCTATGGCTACACCTTC. Protein: CASSSEAGIYGYTF.

This chain connects TRBV5-6 to TRBJ2-4, with D perhaps TRBD1 (6 bases). The CDR3 has 16 residues. CDR1 SGHDT and CDR2 YYEEEE come from the germline V gene. Trimming cost V 4 bases and J 10 bases, with 24 bases left between them. The CDR3 protein is CASSTATRARGEIQYF. Here the CDR3 DNA reads TGTGCCAGCAGCACCGCAACCAGGGCCAGGGGCGAAATTCAGTACTTC.

This clone was counted a single time. A much larger clone differs by one base, so this may be a read error. The J gene is TRBJ1-1, the V gene TRBV5-4, with a possible D match to TRBD1 (6 bases). Germline assignment: CDR1 SGHNT and CDR2 YYREEE (reference sequence). V was trimmed by 4 bases and J by 1 base, leaving 8 bases between them. This CDR3 is built from 13 residues. Written as DNA, the CDR3 is TGTGCCAGCAGCATACAGGGGAACACTGAAGCTTTCTTT. It is translated as CASSIQGNTEAFF. Drawing the rest from reference TRBV5-4 and TRBJ1-1, the complete variable domain is ETGVTQSPTHLIKTRGQQVTLRCSSQSGHNTVSWYQQALGQGPQFIFQYYREEENGRGNFPPRFSGLQFPNYSSELNVNALELDDSALYLCASSIQGNTEAFFGQGTRLTVV.

This sequence joins TRBV5-4 and TRBJ1-2, with TRBD1 identical over 10 bases. Germline loops: CDR1 SGHNT, CDR2 YYREEE (reference sequence). The CDR3 is 15 residues long. V trimming: 3 bases; J trimming: 1 base; junction bases outside the gene matches: 3. The CDR3 DNA sequence: TGTGCCAGCAGCTACGGACAGGGGGTTAACTATGGCTACACCTTC. It specifies CASSYGQGVNYGYTF.

The chain links TRBV7-9 to TRBJ2-2, with unresolved D. Germline V CDR1 and CDR2: SEHNR, FQNEAQ (reference sequence). The V and J ends lost 3 bases and 1 base respectively, with 12 bases between them. CDR3 size: 16 residues. Here the CDR3 DNA reads TGTGCCAGCAGCTTCCCTTTAGCCGGGAACACCGGGGAGCTGTTTTTT. This encodes CASSFPLAGNTGELFF. Using reference TRBV7-9 and TRBJ2-2 for the parts outside the CDR3, the full variable domain is DTGVSQNPRHKITKRGQNVTFRCDPISEHNRLYWYRQTLGQGPEFLTYFQNEAQLEKSRLLSDRFSAERPKGSFSTLEIQRTEQGDSAMYLCASSFPLAGNTGELFFGEGSRLTVL.

The rearrangement joins TRBV2 to TRBJ2-1, with a tentative D call TRBD1 (6 bases). The germline CDR1 and CDR2 sequences are SNHLY and FYNNEI. The CDR3 contains 14 residues. The V end lost 9 bases, the J end lost 4 bases, and 16 bases lay between the germline ends. CDR3: CASQDRIHYNEQFF. DNA of the CDR3: TGTGCCAGTCAAGACAGGATCCATTACAATGAGCAGTTCTTC.

The chain couples TRBV19 to TRBJ1-1; D is perhaps TRBD1 (6 bases). The CDR3 runs to 16 residues. Deletions cut 0 bases from V and 6 bases from J, with 17 bases between. Germline values: CDR1 LNHDA, CDR2 SQIVND (reference sequence). The CDR3 coding sequence is TGTGCCAGTAGTATAGAGATGGGGGCGGGGGTGGCTGAAGCTTTCTTT. This sequence encodes CASSIEMGAGVAEAFF.

The J gene is TRBJ2-1, the V gene TRBV5-6, with D unclear. Germline V gene data show CDR1 as SGHDT and CDR2 as YYEEEE. Between the trimmed V and J ends, which lost 0 bases and 8 bases, there was a span of 12 bases. The CDR3 covers 14 residues. DNA of the CDR3: TGTGCCAGCAGCTTGGACCCCCACGAGGATGAGCAGTTCTTC. Encoded protein: CASSLDPHEDEQFF.

The chain recombines TRBV27 with TRBJ1-1, with D maybe TRBD1 (5 bases). The CDR3 has 12 amino acids. Germline CDR1 and CDR2: MNHEY and SMNVEV (reference sequence). Deletions cut 4 bases from V and 4 bases from J, with 7 bases between. The CDR3: CASSYTGTEAFF. CDR3 in DNA: TGTGCCAGCAGTTATACAGGCACTGAAGCTTTCTTT.

V and J are TRBV28 and TRBJ2-5, with 7 bases aligning to TRBD1. The DNA matches TRBJ2-7 better at its end, which makes the J call doubtful. Per the germline V gene, CDR1 is MDHEN and CDR2 is SYDVKM. CDR3 size: 12 residues. CDR3 in DNA: TGTGCCAGCAGCGGACAGGTCTACGAGCAGTACTTC. Protein: CASSGQVYEQYF.

This clone has just a few counts. This chain joins TRBV7-9 and TRBJ2-7, with 7 bases that match TRBD1. CDR3 length equals 15 residues. The germline V gene encodes CDR1 SEHNR and CDR2 FQNEAQ (reference sequence). J lost 6 bases, V lost 0 bases, and 8 bases had no gene match. The CDR3 loop reads CASSLAGQGDIEQYF. The CDR3 nucleotides read TGTGCCAGCAGCTTAGCGGGCCAGGGGGACATCGAGCAGTACTTC.

This CDR3 reads CASDSTGSGNTIYF. The CDR3 DNA reads TGTGCCAGCGACAGTACGGGCTCTGGAAACACCATATATTTT. The chain combines TRBV11-2 with TRBJ1-3, with D possibly matching TRBD1 (5 bases). The CDR3 sequence is 14 residues long. CDR1 and CDR2 (germline): SGHAT, FQNNGV. With 8 bases removed from V and 0 bases from J, the gap between germline ends came to 11 bases.